Listed here is a single T cell receptor (beta chain). Assay: immunoSEQ multiplex PCR; the TCRdb copy retains only in-frame clones and omits some. The data show about 250,000 clones, about 90% seen once. The sample originates from a study of cytomegalovirus exposure and HLA in healthy donors. This receptor was obtained from a man aged 18 to 29 in good health and CMV-seropositive. The sample was PBMCs.

Here the CDR3 reads CASSSTSGRAREQYF. The CDR3 DNA sequence: TGTGCCAGCAGCTCGACTAGCGGGAGGGCCCGCGAGCAGTACTTC. This chain links TRBV11-2 with TRBJ2-7; 14 positions match TRBD2. The CDR3 contains 15 residues. Germline lookup yields CDR1 SGHAT and CDR2 FQNNGV. Losses at the gene ends were 4 bases for V and 6 bases for J; bases not matched to a gene: 5.